This passage covers 20 T cell receptor beta chains from one sample sequenced in a study of PD-L1 blockade in urothelial cancer. Clones were read by immunoSEQ multiplex PCR, and TCRdb kept only the in-frame ones, dropping some. The data hold around 45,000 clones, with more than 75% observed a single time. The sequencing used PBMCs, collected around atezolizumab (anti-PD-L1) treatment. These receptors originate from a woman aged 55-70 years with urothelial cancer.

The gene calls are TRBV5-1 and TRBJ2-1; D ambiguous. V lost 0 bases to trimming and J lost 9 bases, with 13 bases between them. CDR3 length equals 14 residues. Germline V gene sequence: CDR1 SGHRS, CDR2 YFSETQ. The CDR3 bases are TGCGCCAGCAGCTTGGCCGCGATGTCTAGTGAGCAGTTCTTC. Amino acid sequence: CASSLAAMSSEQFF. Full variable domain (rest looked up from reference TRBV5-1 and TRBJ2-1): KAGVTQTPRYLIKTRGQQVTLSCSPISGHRSVSWYQQTPGQGLQFLFEYFSETQRNKGNFPGRFSGRQFSNSRSEMNVSTLELGDSALYLCASSLAAMSSEQFFGPGTRLTVL.

The rearrangement joins TRBV5-8 to TRBJ1-1, with a tentative D call TRBD1 (5 bases). The CDR3 is 14 residues long. CDR1 and CDR2 (germline): SGHTS, YDEGEE. The ends were cut back, 0 bases at V and 0 bases at J, with 6 bases in the middle. The CDR3 spells CASSLATVNTEAFF. The CDR3 DNA reads TGTGCCAGCAGCTTGGCGACAGTGAACACTGAAGCTTTCTTT.

V is TRBV10-3 and J is TRBJ1-2; tentatively, D is TRBD1 (6 bases). Germline V gene data show CDR1 as ENHRY and CDR2 as SYGVKD. There are 16 residues in the CDR3. Trimming took off 4 bases at V and 3 bases at J, with 18 bases between the two ends. CDR3: CAISGDSGVFDYGYTF. CDR3 DNA: TGTGCCATCAGTGGAGACTCAGGGGTTTTTGACTATGGCTACACCTTC.

The chain joins TRBV9 to TRBJ2-1, with 10 bases identical to TRBD2. J lost 4 bases, V lost 0 bases, and 7 bases had no gene match. The CDR3 covers 17 residues. Per the germline V gene, CDR1 is SGDLS and CDR2 is YYNGEE. CDR3 amino acids: CASSVDSGRPPYNEQFF. In DNA, the CDR3 is TGTGCCAGCAGCGTAGATAGCGGGAGGCCCCCTTACAATGAGCAGTTCTTC. Variable domain in full (rest from reference TRBV9 and TRBJ2-1): DSGVTQTPKHLITATGQRVTLRCSPRSGDLSVYWYQQSLDQGLQFLIQYYNGEERAKGNILERFSAQQFPDLHSELNLSSLELGDSALYFCASSVDSGRPPYNEQFFGPGTRLTVL.

CDR3 sequence: CASRGLAEQETQYF. In DNA, the CDR3 is TGCGCCAGCAGGGGACTAGCGGAACAAGAGACCCAGTACTTC. The chain is built from TRBV10-2 and TRBJ2-5; the match to TRBD2 covers 11 bases. CDR3 length: 14 amino acids. The germline V gene has CDR1 WSHSY and CDR2 SAAADI. J lost 2 bases, V lost 6 bases, and 2 bases had no gene match.

V gene TRBV18 combines with J gene TRBJ2-7; TRBD1 matches 9 bases. Trimming at V came to 2 bases and at J to 4 bases, leaving 6 bases not matched to a gene. This CDR3 is 15 amino acids long. Per the germline V gene, CDR1 is KGHSH and CDR2 is LQKENI. The CDR3: CASSPIPGQGYEQYF. The CDR3 bases are TGTGCCAGCTCACCAATCCCGGGACAGGGTTACGAGCAGTACTTC.

V usage is TRBV2 and J usage is TRBJ2-2; perhaps TRBD2 as D (6 bases). The CDR3 runs 14 residues. The ends were cut back, 6 bases at V and 2 bases at J, with 10 bases in the middle. Germline lookup yields CDR1 SNHLY and CDR2 FYNNEI. Written as DNA, the CDR3 is TGTGCCAGCAGACTAGCAGACAACACCGGGGAGCTGTTTTTT. Translating gives CASRLADNTGELFF.

This clone was counted once. This sequence joins TRBV5-1 and TRBJ2-5; 10 nucleotides line up with TRBD1. Trimming at V came to 7 bases and at J to 2 bases, leaving 5 bases not matched to a gene. The V gene's germline CDR1 is SGHRS and CDR2 YFSETQ. The CDR3 length is 14 residues. CDR3 region: CASSWTGGQETQYF. The DNA of the CDR3 is TGCGCCAGCTCCTGGACAGGGGGTCAAGAGACCCAGTACTTC.

The chain is built from TRBV2 and TRBJ2-5, with 11 bases fitting TRBD2. J lost 5 bases, V lost 7 bases, and 6 bases had no gene match. CDR3 length: 14 residues. CDR1 and CDR2 (germline): SNHLY, FYNNEI. CDR3 protein: CASKTGLAVETQYF. In DNA form, the CDR3 reads TGTGCCAGCAAAACGGGACTAGCGGTGGAGACCCAGTACTTC.

CDR3 in amino acids: CASTPEVGQETQYF. The CDR3 DNA sequence: TGTGCCAGCACCCCGGAGGTCGGTCAAGAGACCCAGTACTTC. The gene calls are TRBV9 and TRBJ2-5; maybe TRBD2 (5 bases). V gave up 6 bases and J gave up 2 bases, with 14 bases separating them. Germline V gene sequence: CDR1 SGDLS, CDR2 YYNGEE. CDR3 length: 14 residues.

The gene calls are TRBV7-9 and TRBJ2-1; D perhaps matches TRBD2 (5 bases). Deletions cut 0 bases from V and 4 bases from J, with 16 bases between. The CDR3 totals 17 residues. Germline V gene data show CDR1 as SEHNR and CDR2 as FQNEAQ (reference sequence). The CDR3 sequence is CASSLADSAVSYNEQFF. The CDR3 nucleotides are TGTGCCAGCAGCTTAGCGGATAGCGCAGTATCTTACAATGAGCAGTTCTTC.

The rearrangement links TRBV9 to TRBJ2-7; 7 bases align to TRBD1. Germline values: CDR1 SGDLS, CDR2 YYNGEE. There are 17 residues in the CDR3. V was pared by 0 bases and J by 0 bases, with 9 bases of the junction left unmatched. CDR3 in amino acids: CASSVAEGALSSYEQYF. The CDR3 DNA follows: TGTGCCAGCAGCGTAGCTGAGGGGGCCCTTAGCTCCTACGAGCAGTACTTC.

CDR3 DNA sequence: TGTGCCAGCAGTACCTGGACTGGCTACGAGCAGTACTTC. It specifies CASSTWTGYEQYF. The V gene is TRBV6-5, the J gene TRBJ2-7, with D tentatively TRBD2 (5 bases). V gave up 5 bases and J gave up 3 bases, with 11 bases separating them. This CDR3 contains 13 residues. Germline CDR1 is MNHEY and CDR2 is SVGAGI.

V is TRBV4-1 and J is TRBJ1-3, with a weak D call TRBD1 (5 bases). Trimming shortened V by 3 bases and J by 0 bases, and 9 bases separated the two germline ends. Germline CDR1 is MGHRA and CDR2 is YSYEKL. CDR3 length equals 15 residues. The CDR3 sequence is CASSQDTYSGNTIYF. CDR3 nucleotide sequence: TGCGCCAGCAGCCAGGACACCTACTCTGGAAACACCATATATTTT.

The V and J genes are TRBV5-4 and TRBJ1-2, with 9 bases fitting TRBD1. CDR1 and CDR2 from the germline V gene are SGHNT and YYREEE (reference sequence). This CDR3 spans 17 amino acids. Trimming took 4 bases from V and 0 from J; bases not matched to a gene: 10. The CDR3 DNA reads as TGTGCCAGCAGCAGACAGGGACAGGGAAGAGCTAACTATGGCTACACCTTC. It specifies CASSRQGQGRANYGYTF.

The V call is TRBV7-9, the J call TRBJ2-7; 9 bases fit TRBD2. Trimming removed 6 bases from V and 3 bases from J; junction bases left unmatched: 18. Looked up from germline, CDR1 is SEHNR and CDR2 is FQNEAQ (reference sequence). The length of the CDR3 is 18 residues. The CDR3 protein is CASSPWGSAGGGRYEQYF. Written as DNA, the CDR3 is TGTGCCAGCAGTCCTTGGGGTTCAGCGGGAGGTGGTCGCTACGAGCAGTACTTC.

This chain joins TRBV9 and TRBJ2-7, with D perhaps TRBD2 (6 bases). The length of the CDR3 is 12 residues. V lost 0 bases to trimming and J lost 9 bases, with 10 bases between them. Per germline, CDR1 SGDLS and CDR2 YYNGEE. The CDR3, as DNA: TGTGCCAGCAGCGTAGAAAACGGGAGGCAGTACTTC. Amino acid sequence: CASSVENGRQYF.

This chain joins TRBV5-1 and TRBJ1-6, with a possible D match to TRBD1 (5 bases). Trimming took 3 bases from V and 7 from J, leaving 11 bases between them. This CDR3 region has 14 residues. Germline values: CDR1 SGHRS, CDR2 YFSETQ. CDR3 in amino acids: CASSSGQVNSPLHF. CDR3 nucleotides: TGCGCCAGCAGCTCAGGACAAGTAAATTCACCCCTCCACTTT.

The chain links TRBV7-3 to TRBJ2-5; the D gene is possibly TRBD1 (6 bases). CDR1 is SGHTA and CDR2 is FQGTGA in the germline V gene. Trimming shortened V by 3 bases and J by 5 bases, and 13 bases separated the two germline ends. The CDR3 loop spans 14 amino acids. For the CDR3, the DNA is TGTGCCAGCAGCTTGACAGGTGGAGAGGAGACCCAGTACTTC. Amino acids: CASSLTGGEETQYF. The full variable domain, rest sourced from reference TRBV7-3 and TRBJ2-5, is GAGVSQTPSNKVTEKGKYVELRCDPISGHTALYWYRQSLGQGPEFLIYFQGTGAADDSGLPNDRFFAVRPEGSVSTLKIQRTERGDSAVYLCASSLTGGEETQYFGPGTRLLVL.

This chain connects TRBV5-4 to TRBJ2-7, with D uncertain. Germline V gives CDR1 SGHNT, CDR2 YYREEE (reference sequence). V lost 3 bases, J lost 2 bases, and 12 bases lay in between. The length of the CDR3 is 14 residues. Here the CDR3 DNA reads TGTGCCAGCAGCTATTCTGGCGGTGCCTACGAGCAGTACTTC. It specifies CASSYSGGAYEQYF.